These T cell receptor beta chains were read from a single sample in a study of CD8+ T cells in alopecia areata. This table comes from immunoSEQ multiplex PCR, and its TCRdb copy is limited to in-frame clones, with some not included. The data show roughly 250,000 clones, roughly 63% seen once. The material was CD4+ T cells sorted from blood, obtained at approximately week 52, from a patient treated with tofacitinib. The receptors here all came from a human donor with alopecia areata. The CDR3 runs from the conserved cysteine through the conserved F or W. Fields, in order: V gene, J gene, D gene, clone size, CDR3 protein, CDR3 DNA. The D gene is left open where the match is weak. Clone size is shown for a subset of rows, as once, few, many or a class of expanded clone.

V gene: TRBV19
J gene: TRBJ1-3
D gene: NA
clone size: many
CDR3 protein: CASSGLSGNTIYF
CDR3 DNA: TGTGCCAGTAGCGGCCTCTCTGGAAACACCATATATTTT

V gene: TRBV25-1
J gene: TRBJ2-7
D gene: TRBD1
clone size: NA
CDR3 protein: CASSEWGTGSTYEQYF
CDR3 DNA: TGTGCCAGCAGTGAATGGGGGACAGGGTCGACCTACGAGCAGTACTTC

V gene: TRBV7-2
J gene: TRBJ2-6
D gene: NA
clone size: NA
CDR3 protein: CASSLVFTRPSGANVLTF
CDR3 DNA: TGTGCCAGCAGCTTAGTGTTCACGCGTCCCTCTGGGGCCAACGTCCTGACTTTC

V gene: TRBV5-1
J gene: TRBJ2-7
D gene: TRBD1
clone size: NA
CDR3 protein: CASSLVQGVVYEQYF
CDR3 DNA: TGCGCCAGCAGCTTGGTGCAGGGGGTCGTCTACGAGCAGTACTTC

V gene: TRBV30
J gene: TRBJ1-5
D gene: TRBD1
clone size: NA
CDR3 protein: CAWRALTGRGWEQPQHF
CDR3 DNA: TGTGCCTGGAGGGCCCTGACAGGGAGAGGATGGGAACAGCCCCAGCATTTT

V gene: TRBV5-1
J gene: TRBJ2-5
D gene: NA
clone size: few
CDR3 protein: CASSLMAEQETQYF
CDR3 DNA: TGCGCCAGCAGCTTGATGGCGGAACAAGAGACCCAGTACTTC

V gene: TRBV29-1
J gene: TRBJ1-2
D gene: TRBD1
clone size: few
CDR3 protein: CSVDTGTGNGYTF
CDR3 DNA: TGCAGCGTTGATACCGGGACAGGGAATGGCTACACCTTC

V gene: TRBV4-2
J gene: TRBJ1-1
D gene: NA
clone size: NA
CDR3 protein: CASSQGGRVTEAFF
CDR3 DNA: TGTGCCAGCAGCCAAGGGGGAAGGGTCACTGAAGCTTTCTTT

V gene: TRBV29-1
J gene: TRBJ1-3
D gene: NA
clone size: NA
CDR3 protein: CSVGVGSTSGNTIYF
CDR3 DNA: TGCAGCGTTGGAGTCGGGTCCACCTCTGGAAACACCATATATTTT

V gene: TRBV4-1
J gene: TRBJ2-5
D gene: TRBD2
clone size: NA
CDR3 protein: CASSQVGRLAGGRETQYF
CDR3 DNA: TGCGCCAGCAGCCAAGTTGGACGACTAGCGGGGGGGCGGGAGACCCAGTACTTC